The 3 T cell receptor beta chains reported below all come from one sample, sequenced in a study of blood T cells in healthy people across ages. Next came a second PCR, run for roughly 7 to 12 cycles, which used a sample-barcoded 5' primer along with a J-beta primer mix. MiXCR, run by TCRdb on the 5' RACE reads, gives a single entry per CDR3 protein. This repertoire shows about 810,000 distinct CDR3 sequences, 35% to 40% found once; its top ten account for 10% to 15%. Sequences were obtained from blood. The receptor set was obtained from a man aged 18 to 30 in good health.

The rearrangement joins TRBV30 to TRBJ2-7; D ambiguous. Germline loops: CDR1 GTSNPN, CDR2 SVGIG (reference sequence). The V gene lost 1 base and the J gene lost 5 bases, with 15 bases spanning the gap. This CDR3 contains 14 residues. CDR3: CAWSGTLRPNEQYF. In nucleotides, the CDR3 is TGTGCCTGGAGTGGAACGCTGCGCCCCAACGAGCAGTACTTC.

The gene calls are TRBV29-1 and TRBJ2-1; TRBD2 agrees at 8 bases. CDR3 length: 16 residues. The germline V gene has CDR1 SQVTM and CDR2 ANQGSEA. The V and J ends lost 0 bases and 7 bases, in that order; junction bases with no gene match: 11. The CDR3 region is CSVEDRGGGRRNEQFF. The DNA for the CDR3 is TGCAGCGTTGAAGATCGGGGGGGCGGGAGAAGGAATGAGCAGTTCTTC.

This sequence joins TRBV7-9 and TRBJ2-1, with 13 bases that match TRBD2. The V segment lost 5 bases and the J segment 5 bases; nucleotides outside the gene matches: 6. From germline, CDR1 is SEHNR and CDR2 FQNEAQ (reference sequence). This CDR3 has 16 amino acids. The CDR3 DNA follows: TGTGCCAGCAGCACGGGACTAGCGGGGATCGACAATGAGCAGTTCTTC. It specifies CASSTGLAGIDNEQFF.